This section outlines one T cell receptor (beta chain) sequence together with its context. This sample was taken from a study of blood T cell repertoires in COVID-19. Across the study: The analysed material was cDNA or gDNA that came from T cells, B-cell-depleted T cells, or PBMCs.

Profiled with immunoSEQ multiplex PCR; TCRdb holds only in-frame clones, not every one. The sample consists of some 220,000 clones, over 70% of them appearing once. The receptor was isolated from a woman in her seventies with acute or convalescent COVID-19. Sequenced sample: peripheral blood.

This CDR3 is CASGPAGSTDTQYF. The CDR3 nucleotides read TGTGCCAGCGGTCCAGCGGGGAGCACAGATACGCAGTATTTT. The chain joins TRBV11-3 to TRBJ2-3; 7 bases match TRBD2. Germline CDR1 SGHNT, CDR2 YENEEA. The CDR3 totals 14 residues. Losses at the gene ends were 8 bases for V and 0 bases for J; bases not matched to a gene: 5.